Following are 20 T cell receptor beta chains from one sample sequenced in a study of Ad26.COV2.S vaccination and SARS-CoV-2 variants. Clones were sequenced by immunoSEQ multiplex PCR, and TCRdb holds only the in-frame ones, with some missing. The sample contains fewer than 500,000 clones, 90% of which appear only once. As for treatment: about 20 received Ad26.COV2.S at low or high dose, single or two shots; roughly 5 received placebo; per-sample allocation not given. Sampling occurred on day 63 after the first vaccine or placebo injection. The sample was peripheral blood, taken in a trial of Ad26.COV2.S vaccine versus placebo. The receptors here all came from a person aged 18-60 years who received the Ad26.COV2.S COVID-19 vaccine or a placebo.

In its sample, this clone was seen once. Here the CDR3 reads CASSVEGGSGNTIYF. As DNA, the CDR3 is TGTGCCAGCAGCGTAGAGGGGGGCTCTGGAAACACCATATATTTT. This chain uses TRBV9 with TRBJ1-3; the D gene is possibly TRBD1 (6 bases). CDR3 length: 15 residues. Germline assignment: CDR1 SGDLS and CDR2 YYNGEE. V lost 0 bases and J 0 bases, leaving 7 bases between the germline ends.

The chain is built from TRBV2 and TRBJ2-5; D ambiguous. The CDR3 sequence is 13 residues long. Germline V gives CDR1 SNHLY, CDR2 FYNNEI. V was pared by 8 bases and J by 1 base, with 11 bases between. CDR3 in amino acids: CASSLGIQETQYF. CDR3 in DNA: TGTGCCAGCTCGCTTGGGATCCAAGAGACCCAGTACTTC.

The rearrangement links TRBV19 to TRBJ2-3; 14 positions match TRBD2. There are 18 residues in the CDR3. V shed 4 bases, J shed 3 bases, and the junction held 9 bases outside the gene matches. Looked up from germline, CDR1 is LNHDA and CDR2 is SQIVND (reference sequence). The CDR3 protein is CASSNPGLAGAETDTQYF. The CDR3 nucleotides read TGTGCCAGTAGTAACCCGGGACTAGCGGGAGCGGAGACAGATACGCAGTATTTT.

V and J are TRBV27 and TRBJ2-3, with a tentative D call TRBD2 (6 bases). The CDR3 is 15 residues long. Looked up from germline, CDR1 is MNHEY and CDR2 is SMNVEV (reference sequence). Trimming removed 8 bases at V and 4 bases at J, with 19 bases between. The CDR3 sequence: CASARESGSADTQYF. The CDR3 coding sequence is TGTGCCAGCGCTCGTGAAAGCGGGTCGGCAGATACGCAGTATTTT.

The chain recombines TRBV7-8 with TRBJ2-5; 8 nucleotides line up with TRBD1. The CDR3 is 14 residues long. Germline loops: CDR1 SGHVS, CDR2 FQNEAQ. The V segment lost 6 bases and the J segment 4 bases; nucleotides outside the gene matches: 7. The CDR3 is CASRNTGGRETQYF. CDR3 sequence (DNA): TGTGCCAGCAGGAACACAGGGGGGAGAGAGACCCAGTACTTC.

J is TRBJ1-1 and V is TRBV11-3, with a tentative D call TRBD1 (5 bases). The CDR3 sequence is 14 residues long. CDR1 is SGHNT, CDR2 YENEEA, per germline. V was cut by 5 bases and J by 0 bases, with 10 bases left in between. CDR3: CASSPAGLNTEAFF. The CDR3 region has the DNA TGTGCCAGCAGCCCCGCAGGGCTGAACACTGAAGCTTTCTTT.

CDR3 region: CASTSVGLAYEQYF. The CDR3 nucleotides read TGCGCCAGCACTAGCGTAGGCCTAGCCTACGAGCAGTACTTC. V is TRBV23-1 and J is TRBJ2-7, with a possible D match to TRBD2 (6 bases). TRBV23-1 is recorded as an ORF, its role being uncertain. CDR3 length: 14 residues. The V end was cut by 7 bases, the J end by 2 bases, with 15 bases between.

This chain uses TRBV16 with TRBJ2-1; D remains unclear. The CDR3 is made up of 15 amino acids. V dropped 1 base and J dropped 13 bases, with 20 bases sitting between them. Germline loops: CDR1 KGHSY, CDR2 FQNENV. This chain's CDR3 is CASSQWVSGVAFQFF. The CDR3 DNA sequence: TGTGCCAGCAGCCAATGGGTTTCAGGTGTAGCCTTCCAGTTCTTC.

The V gene is TRBV7-9, the J gene TRBJ2-1; 7 positions agree with TRBD1. The trim removed 4 bases at V and 2 bases at J, leaving 2 bases unmatched. The CDR3 sequence is 14 residues long. Germline V gives CDR1 SEHNR, CDR2 FQNEAQ (reference sequence). This chain's CDR3 is CASSSDRAYNEQFF. As DNA, the CDR3 is TGTGCCAGCAGCTCAGACAGGGCCTACAATGAGCAGTTCTTC.

Only one count was recorded for this clone. The chain links TRBV18 to TRBJ1-5, with D tentatively TRBD1 (5 bases). Deletions cut 2 bases from V and 0 bases from J, with 14 bases between. The germline CDR1 and CDR2 sequences are KGHSH and LQKENI. The CDR3 covers 17 residues. CDR3 bases: TGTGCCAGCTCACCAGTTGGAGGGGCCTTTAGCAATCAGCCCCAGCATTTT. It specifies CASSPVGGAFSNQPQHF.

V usage is TRBV19 and J usage is TRBJ2-3, with TRBD2 matching over 9 bases. Germline CDR1 is LNHDA and CDR2 is SQIVND (reference sequence). The CDR3 spans 15 residues. V was clipped by 7 bases and J by 5 bases; unmatched bases: 10. The CDR3 bases are TGTGCCAGTACGGATAGCGGGAGTATCGAAGATACGCAGTATTTT. It translates to CASTDSGSIEDTQYF. Full variable domain (outside the CDR3, taken from reference TRBV19 and TRBJ2-3): DGGITQSPKYLFRKEGQNVTLSCEQNLNHDAMYWYRQDPGQGLRLIYYSQIVNDFQKGDIAEGYSVSREKKESFPLTVTSAQKNPTAFYLCASTDSGSIEDTQYFGPGTRLTVL.

This chain connects TRBV7-2 to TRBJ2-5, with 10 bases lining up with TRBD2. V lost 5 bases and J lost 5; bases outside the gene matches: 11. CDR1 SGHTA and CDR2 FQGNSA come from the germline V gene. There are 16 residues in the CDR3. The DNA of the CDR3 is TGTGCCAGCAGCCCAACTAGCGGGATGGGTGGGGAGACCCAGTACTTC. Translating gives CASSPTSGMGGETQYF.

The chain employs TRBV5-4 and TRBJ1-5, with D tentatively TRBD1 (5 bases). V lost 3 bases and J 3 bases, leaving 16 bases between the germline ends. The germline V gene encodes CDR1 SGHNT and CDR2 YYREEE (reference sequence). The CDR3 has 16 amino acids. The CDR3 sequence is CASSYGGDGYNQPQHF. Written as DNA, the CDR3 is TGTGCCAGCAGCTATGGGGGGGACGGCTACAATCAGCCCCAGCATTTT.

The table lists this clone with a few counts. Here the CDR3 DNA reads TGTGCCACCAGCCGCCGCCGGGAGAGCTCTGGAAACACCATATATTTT. It encodes CATSRRRESSGNTIYF. This rearrangement joins TRBV15 to TRBJ1-3; D not resolved. The CDR3 covers 16 residues. The V end was cut by 5 bases, the J end by 0 bases, with 14 bases between. CDR1 is LNHNV and CDR2 is YYDKDF in the germline V gene (reference sequence). The variable domain in full, with the rest retrieved from reference TRBV15 and TRBJ1-3, is DAMVIQNPRYQVTQFGKPVTLSCSQTLNHNVMYWYQQKSSQAPKLLFHYYDKDFNNEADTPDNFQSRRPNTSFCFLDIRSPGLGDTAMYLCATSRRRESSGNTIYFGEGSWLTVV.

V usage is TRBV2 and J usage is TRBJ2-3; 7 nucleotides match TRBD2. V was pared by 7 bases and J by 1 base, with 8 bases of the junction left unmatched. This CDR3 is 15 amino acids long. Germline V gene lookup returns CDR1 SNHLY and CDR2 FYNNEI. CDR3 loop: CASTGSGARTDTQYF. As DNA, the CDR3 is TGTGCCAGCACCGGCAGCGGGGCCCGCACAGATACGCAGTATTTT.

The chain links TRBV28 to TRBJ2-7; 10 positions agree with TRBD1. Germline CDR1 is MDHEN and CDR2 is SYDVKM. This CDR3 spans 17 amino acids. V trimming: 2 bases; J trimming: 4 bases; junction bases outside the gene matches: 11. CDR3 protein: CASSLVSGTGAVYEQYF. Here the CDR3 DNA reads TGTGCCAGCAGTTTAGTCTCCGGGACAGGGGCCGTTTACGAGCAGTACTTC.

V gene TRBV5-4 combines with J gene TRBJ2-3; D not resolved. Trimming cost V 1 base and J 1 base, with 10 bases left between them. Germline values: CDR1 SGHNT, CDR2 YYREEE (reference sequence). The CDR3 runs to 15 residues. CDR3 coding DNA: TGTGCCAGCAGCTTGTATACAGAGCGCACAGATACGCAGTATTTT. As protein: CASSLYTERTDTQYF.

This chain joins TRBV24-1 and TRBJ1-5, with 8 bases lining up with TRBD1. The CDR3 sequence is 16 residues long. V shed 4 bases, J shed 0 bases, and the junction held 4 bases outside the gene matches. Germline V gene data show CDR1 as KGHDR and CDR2 as SFDVKD. CDR3 loop: CATSDPTGDSNQPQHF. CDR3 DNA: TGTGCCACCAGTGACCCGACAGGGGATAGCAATCAGCCCCAGCATTTT.

The rearrangement joins TRBV27 to TRBJ2-7, with 7 nucleotides matching TRBD1. V shed 5 bases and J 3 bases; nucleotides not matched to a gene: 7. There are 14 residues in the CDR3. CDR1 is MNHEY and CDR2 is SMNVEV in the germline V gene (reference sequence). Written as DNA, the CDR3 is TGTGCCAGCAGTCGGACAGGCACAAACTACGAGCAGTACTTC. It codes for CASSRTGTNYEQYF.

The genes are TRBV11-2 and TRBJ2-7; D is ambiguous. Germline loops: CDR1 SGHAT, CDR2 FQNNGV. The CDR3 spans 13 residues. V gave up 1 base and J gave up 1 base, with 5 bases separating them. The CDR3: CASSLVQSYEQYF. Written as DNA, the CDR3 is TGTGCCAGCAGCTTAGTACAGTCCTACGAGCAGTACTTC.